Sequencing of this TCR beta chain was carried out in a study of cytomegalovirus exposure and HLA in healthy donors. Study as a whole: A prior analysis found roughly 100 million unique TCR beta sequences from some 190 million T cells.

Germline CDR1 and CDR2: SQVTM and ANQGSEA. The ends lost 7 bases at V and 0 bases at J; junction bases unmatched: 6. This CDR3 is 14 amino acids long. A multiplex PCR was run with 60 Vbeta primers and 13 Jbeta primers. Data came from immunoSEQ multiplex PCR; TCRdb stores just in-frame clones and leaves some out. This repertoire shows over 90,000 clones, 65% to 80% found once; its top ten account for more than 12%. The chain carries TRBV29-1 and TRBJ2-1; 7 nucleotides match TRBD1. This receptor was obtained from a woman in her forties or fifties in good health and CMV-seropositive. Source material: PBMCs. In DNA form, the CDR3 reads TGCAGCGCTGGGGGACAGAGCTCCTACAATGAGCAGTTCTTC. Its protein is CSAGGQSSYNEQFF.